The entry below describes one T cell receptor beta chain. Its antigen is unidentified. The CDR3 consists of 14 residues. Germline CDR1 SQVTM, CDR2 ANQGSEA. V lost 4 bases to trimming and J lost 5 bases; unmatched junction nucleotides: 3. Quantitative 5'-RACE with molecular barcodes produced the TCR beta libraries. Via MiXCR, TCRdb re-called the 5' RACE reads, giving one row per CDR3 protein. Of hundreds of thousands of distinct CDR3 sequences in the sample, approximately 22% were seen once. The data were taken from a study of CD8 T cells in ankylosing spondylitis. Study outcomes and limitations: Characteristic, it appeared, of ankylosing spondylitis blood was a TCR beta motif of several highly homologous variants. Reportedly, significant enrichment of disease-linked clones occurred in matched ankylosing spondylitis synovial fluid. In the blood and synovial fluid of reactive arthritis, some motif variants had been previously reported.

V is TRBV29-1 and J is TRBJ2-7; TRBD2 matches 15 bases. The sequenced sample was blood, either unsorted or a sorted T cell fraction (not recorded which). The receptor was derived from a male donor with ankylosing spondylitis or in good health (not recorded which). The CDR3 bases are TGCAGCGTTGGGACTAGCGGGGGGGCTAACGAGCAGTACTTC. Translating gives CSVGTSGGANEQYF.